Below, one T cell receptor beta chain is given with its context. Per the study methods: Amplification from reference gene primers served as the basis for estimated nucleated cell counts. The assay was immunoSEQ multiplex PCR, and TCRdb's table has in-frame clones only and misses some. V, J and clone size are taken as reported in that table, and D and trimming were inferred from the DNA itself. The sample records about 120,000 clones, 80% to 90% being singletons. This specimen comes from a study of blood T cell repertoires in COVID-19. As for the study in general: Samples representing acute and convalescent COVID-19 were sourced from the United States, Italy and Spain. The cDNA or gDNA used as material had been derived from T cells, B-cell-depleted T cells, or PBMCs.

CDR1 and CDR2 from the germline V gene are SGHRS and YFSETQ. CDR3 size: 17 residues. V lost 0 bases to trimming and J lost 6 bases, with 18 bases between them. Sequencing was carried out using peripheral blood. The sequence was collected from a woman in her 70s with acute or convalescent COVID-19. The chain employs TRBV5-1 and TRBJ2-2, with a weak D call TRBD1 (6 bases). The CDR3 DNA sequence: TGCGCCAGCAGCTTGGCCCCATCAGAAGGGGGAGCCGGGGAGCTGTTTTTT. This sequence encodes CASSLAPSEGGAGELFF.